The rows below give T cell receptor beta chains drawn from one sample of a study of OX40 agonist ivuxolimab in advanced cancers. Sequenced by immunoSEQ multiplex PCR; TCRdb stores in-frame clones only, minus some. The repertoire has 10,000 to 15,000 clones, over 70% of them found once; the top ten carry about 24%. The sequencing here drew on CD4+ or CD8+ T cells sorted from blood, taken in a trial of the OX40 agonist ivuxolimab. The receptors derive from an adult with an advanced solid tumor such as melanoma, head and neck, liver or kidney cancer. Each CDR3 is given with its conserved first and last residue. D genes are given only for firm matches. Clone size is given for some rows only: seen once, a few or many times, or a class if the clone is expanded.

CDR3 DNA: TGCGCCAGCAGCCAAGATTCAAGTGTTCAAGAGACCCAGTACTTC; CDR3 protein: CASSQDSSVQETQYF; V gene: TRBV4-1; clone size: NA; D gene: NA; J gene: TRBJ2-5
CDR3 DNA: TGCGCCAGCAGCTTGTTGGCGGGGGGGCAAGAGACCCAGTACTTC; CDR3 protein: CASSLLAGGQETQYF; V gene: TRBV5-1; clone size: NA; D gene: TRBD2; J gene: TRBJ2-5
CDR3 DNA: TGTGCCAGTGAGGCCAGGGGTGGGTTTGAAGCTTTCTTT; CDR3 protein: CASEARGGFEAFF; V gene: TRBV19; clone size: NA; D gene: NA; J gene: TRBJ1-1
CDR3 DNA: TGTGCCAGCAGTAGTTTCGGGCTCCTCAATCAGCCCCAGCATTTT; CDR3 protein: CASSSFGLLNQPQHF; V gene: TRBV27; clone size: NA; D gene: NA; J gene: TRBJ1-5
CDR3 DNA: TGCAGCGTTGAAGCCGGATACACAGATACGCAGTATTTT; CDR3 protein: CSVEAGYTDTQYF; V gene: TRBV29-1; clone size: NA; D gene: NA; J gene: TRBJ2-3
CDR3 DNA: TGTGCCAGTAGTATAGCTGCAGGTAGCAATCAGCCCCAGCATTTT; CDR3 protein: CASSIAAGSNQPQHF; V gene: TRBV19; clone size: NA; D gene: NA; J gene: TRBJ1-5
CDR3 DNA: TGTGCCTGGGCCGCAGGCTACGGCAATCAGCCCCAGCATTTT; CDR3 protein: CAWAAGYGNQPQHF; V gene: TRBV30; clone size: NA; D gene: NA; J gene: TRBJ1-5
CDR3 DNA: TGTGCCAGCAGTGACCGGGACAGGGCACCCACAGATACGCAGTATTTT; CDR3 protein: CASSDRDRAPTDTQYF; V gene: TRBV25-1; clone size: large; D gene: TRBD1; J gene: TRBJ2-3
CDR3 DNA: TGTGCCAGCAGGGATCACTACGCCGATGGCTACACCTTC; CDR3 protein: CASRDHYADGYTF; V gene: TRBV27; clone size: once; D gene: NA; J gene: TRBJ1-2
CDR3 DNA: TGTGCCAGCAGCTTAGGGCCCATTAGGGGGACCCAGTACTTC; CDR3 protein: CASSLGPIRGTQYF; V gene: TRBV7-2; clone size: NA; D gene: NA; J gene: TRBJ2-5
CDR3 DNA: TGTGCCAGCAGCTTAGGATGGCTGGGCGGGACGTCCTACAATGAGCAGTTCTTC; CDR3 protein: CASSLGWLGGTSYNEQFF; V gene: TRBV7-2; clone size: NA; D gene: NA; J gene: TRBJ2-1
CDR3 DNA: TGTGCCAGCAGCTTGGACGGAAAAATTTATAATTCACCCCTCCACTTT; CDR3 protein: CASSLDGKIYNSPLHF; V gene: TRBV5-6; clone size: NA; D gene: NA; J gene: TRBJ1-6
CDR3 DNA: TGTGCCAGCAGTTACTCGATTCGACAGGGGGGCGCTGAAGCTTTCTTT; CDR3 protein: CASSYSIRQGGAEAFF; V gene: TRBV6-5; clone size: NA; D gene: TRBD1; J gene: TRBJ1-1
CDR3 DNA: TGTGCCAGCAGTGGGGCAACTAATGAAAAACTGTTTTTT; CDR3 protein: CASSGATNEKLFF; V gene: TRBV2; clone size: NA; D gene: NA; J gene: TRBJ1-4
CDR3 DNA: TGTGCCAGCTTCCCTGGAGGCAATTCACCCCTCCACTTT; CDR3 protein: CASFPGGNSPLHF; V gene: TRBV7-2; clone size: NA; D gene: NA; J gene: TRBJ1-6
CDR3 DNA: TGTGCCAGCAGCTTACTCGAGACAGGGACCAACCCCTATGGCTACACCTTC; CDR3 protein: CASSLLETGTNPYGYTF; V gene: TRBV7-8; clone size: NA; D gene: TRBD1; J gene: TRBJ1-2
CDR3 DNA: TGTGCCAGCAGCAAAGATACGGACAGGGAGTTTAAAGAGACCCAGTACTTC; CDR3 protein: CASSKDTDREFKETQYF; V gene: TRBV21-1; clone size: NA; D gene: NA; J gene: TRBJ2-5
CDR3 DNA: TGTGCCAGCAGCCTCCCAGGGCGATCTCAGGGCTACACCTTC; CDR3 protein: CASSLPGRSQGYTF; V gene: TRBV28; clone size: medium-sized; D gene: NA; J gene: TRBJ1-2
CDR3 DNA: TGTGCCAGCAGTTACCCGGGAAACTATGGCTACACCTTC; CDR3 protein: CASSYPGNYGYTF; V gene: TRBV6-6; clone size: NA; D gene: NA; J gene: TRBJ1-2
CDR3 DNA: TGTGCCAGCAGCCCACCTCGGGGACACCCCTATGGCTACACCTTC; CDR3 protein: CASSPPRGHPYGYTF; V gene: TRBV28; clone size: few; D gene: NA; J gene: TRBJ1-2
CDR3 DNA: TGCGCCAGCAGCCCGGACAGGGGTGCCCAAGAGACCCAGTACTTC; CDR3 protein: CASSPDRGAQETQYF; V gene: TRBV5-1; clone size: NA; D gene: TRBD1; J gene: TRBJ2-5
CDR3 DNA: TGTGCCAGCAGCCTACCAGGGAGGAGGGCTAATGAAAAACTGTTTTTT; CDR3 protein: CASSLPGRRANEKLFF; V gene: TRBV7-8; clone size: NA; D gene: NA; J gene: TRBJ1-4
CDR3 DNA: TGTGCCAGCGGCTTCATATCTAGCAATCAGCCCCAGCATTTT; CDR3 protein: CASGFISSNQPQHF; V gene: TRBV28; clone size: NA; D gene: NA; J gene: TRBJ1-5
CDR3 DNA: TGTGCCAGCACGAGGGGCATGAACACTGAAGCTTTCTTT; CDR3 protein: CASTRGMNTEAFF; V gene: TRBV9; clone size: NA; D gene: NA; J gene: TRBJ1-1
CDR3 DNA: TGCGCCAGCGTCGGCGGATCCGGCGGGGGTGACTACAATGAGCAGTTCTTC; CDR3 protein: CASVGGSGGGDYNEQFF; V gene: TRBV5-1; clone size: medium-sized; D gene: TRBD2; J gene: TRBJ2-1
CDR3 DNA: TGTGCCAGCAGCCTACAGGGTGGCCAAGAGACCCAGTACTTC; CDR3 protein: CASSLQGGQETQYF; V gene: TRBV6-1; clone size: NA; D gene: NA; J gene: TRBJ2-5
CDR3 DNA: TGTGCCAGCAGAGTCCTTGGGCAGTCGACCTCCTACGAGCAGTACTTC; CDR3 protein: CASRVLGQSTSYEQYF; V gene: TRBV28; clone size: NA; D gene: NA; J gene: TRBJ2-7
CDR3 DNA: TGTGCCAGCAGCTTAGGTCTGACCTCGACAGATACGCAGTATTTT; CDR3 protein: CASSLGLTSTDTQYF; V gene: TRBV7-9; clone size: NA; D gene: NA; J gene: TRBJ2-3
CDR3 DNA: TGTGCCAGCAGCGGGTTCCGGGACACCTCCTACGAGCAGTACTTC; CDR3 protein: CASSGFRDTSYEQYF; V gene: TRBV14; clone size: NA; D gene: NA; J gene: TRBJ2-7
CDR3 DNA: TGTGCCAGCAGTGGGCTCTTGGACAGGGCTAACTATGGCTACACCTTC; CDR3 protein: CASSGLLDRANYGYTF; V gene: TRBV25-1; clone size: NA; D gene: TRBD1; J gene: TRBJ1-2
CDR3 DNA: TGCAGCGCCAACCTAGGGGCTGCAGAGCAATCAGCCCAGCATTTT; CDR3 protein: CSANLGAAEQSAQHF; V gene: TRBV29-1; clone size: NA; D gene: NA; J gene: TRBJ1-5
CDR3 DNA: TGTGCCAGCAGCCCCGGGACTAGCGGGGGGGACGAGCAGTACTTC; CDR3 protein: CASSPGTSGGDEQYF; V gene: TRBV11-2; clone size: NA; D gene: TRBD2; J gene: TRBJ2-7
CDR3 DNA: TGTGCCAGCAGTTTAGGGGACTTTGGGCGGGGGATACCGGGCGACACCGGGGAGCTGTTTTTT; CDR3 protein: CASSLGDFGRGIPGDTGELFF; V gene: TRBV28; clone size: NA; D gene: TRBD2; J gene: TRBJ2-2
CDR3 DNA: TGTGCCAGCAGTTACACAGGGGGCATGGATGGCTACACCTTC; CDR3 protein: CASSYTGGMDGYTF; V gene: TRBV6-5; clone size: NA; D gene: TRBD1; J gene: TRBJ1-2
CDR3 DNA: TGTGCCAGCAGTTTCCTGACAGGCTACGAGCAGTACTTC; CDR3 protein: CASSFLTGYEQYF; V gene: TRBV28; clone size: NA; D gene: NA; J gene: TRBJ2-7
CDR3 DNA: TGTGCCAGCAGCTCGCCGGGACTCCGTAACTACAATGAGCAGTTCTTC; CDR3 protein: CASSSPGLRNYNEQFF; V gene: TRBV7-3; clone size: NA; D gene: NA; J gene: TRBJ2-1
CDR3 DNA: TGTGCCAGCAGCGTAGACCTGGGGGCGGTAGGTACGCAGTATTTT; CDR3 protein: CASSVDLGAVGTQYF; V gene: TRBV9; clone size: NA; D gene: NA; J gene: TRBJ2-3
CDR3 DNA: TGTGCCACCAGCAAGCCCGGGGAACTTTCCTACGAGCAGTACTTC; CDR3 protein: CATSKPGELSYEQYF; V gene: TRBV15; clone size: NA; D gene: NA; J gene: TRBJ2-7
CDR3 DNA: TGTGCCAGTAGCGACACAGCCTACGAGCAGTACTTC; CDR3 protein: CASSDTAYEQYF; V gene: TRBV19; clone size: NA; D gene: NA; J gene: TRBJ2-7
CDR3 DNA: TGTGCCAGCAGTTACACGGGACTAGCGGGATATGAGCAGTTCTTC; CDR3 protein: CASSYTGLAGYEQFF; V gene: TRBV27; clone size: NA; D gene: TRBD2; J gene: TRBJ2-1
CDR3 DNA: TGTGCCAGTTTATTAGCGGGGGGCCCCAATGAGCAGTTCTTC; CDR3 protein: CASLLAGGPNEQFF; V gene: TRBV6-5; clone size: NA; D gene: TRBD2; J gene: TRBJ2-1
CDR3 DNA: TGTGCCAGCAGCCAAGACCGGGGTCGCCCATCACCCCTCCACTTT; CDR3 protein: CASSQDRGRPSPLHF; V gene: TRBV4-2; clone size: NA; D gene: NA; J gene: TRBJ1-6
CDR3 DNA: TGTGCCAGTAGTATTTCGTCGGCAGCTCAAGGCTACACCTTC; CDR3 protein: CASSISSAAQGYTF; V gene: TRBV19; clone size: NA; D gene: NA; J gene: TRBJ1-2
CDR3 DNA: TGTGCCAGCAGAACTATAGAACTACGTGAGCAGTACTTC; CDR3 protein: CASRTIELREQYF; V gene: TRBV6-6; clone size: NA; D gene: NA; J gene: TRBJ2-7
CDR3 DNA: TGTGCCTGGAGTGCAGGGTGGCTAGAGACCCAGTACTTC; CDR3 protein: CAWSAGWLETQYF; V gene: TRBV30; clone size: NA; D gene: NA; J gene: TRBJ2-5
CDR3 DNA: TGTGCCAGCAGCTTAGAAGGCGGAAGCTCCTACAATGAGCAGTTCTTC; CDR3 protein: CASSLEGGSSYNEQFF; V gene: TRBV7-9; clone size: NA; D gene: NA; J gene: TRBJ2-1
CDR3 DNA: TGCGCCAGCAGCCAGGCGGGAGTTTATGAGCAGTTCTTC; CDR3 protein: CASSQAGVYEQFF; V gene: TRBV4-1; clone size: few; D gene: TRBD2; J gene: TRBJ2-1